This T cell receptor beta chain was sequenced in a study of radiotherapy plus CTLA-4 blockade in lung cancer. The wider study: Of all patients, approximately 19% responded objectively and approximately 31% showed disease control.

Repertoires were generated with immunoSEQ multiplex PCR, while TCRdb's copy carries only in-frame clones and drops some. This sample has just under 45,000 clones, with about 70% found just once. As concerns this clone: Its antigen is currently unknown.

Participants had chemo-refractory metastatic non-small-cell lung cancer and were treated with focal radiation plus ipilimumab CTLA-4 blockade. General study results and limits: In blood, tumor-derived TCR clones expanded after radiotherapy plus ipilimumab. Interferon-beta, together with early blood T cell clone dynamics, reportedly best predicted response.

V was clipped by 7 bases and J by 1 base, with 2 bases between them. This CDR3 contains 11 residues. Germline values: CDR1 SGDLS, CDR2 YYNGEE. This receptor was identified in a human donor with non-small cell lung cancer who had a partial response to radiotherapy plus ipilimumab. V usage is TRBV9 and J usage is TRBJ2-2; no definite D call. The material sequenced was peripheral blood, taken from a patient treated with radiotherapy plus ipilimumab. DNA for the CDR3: TGTGCCAGCCAGAACACCGGGGAGCTGTTTTTT. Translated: CASQNTGELFF.